These T cell receptor beta chains were read from a single sample in a study of CXCR3-negative and CXCR3-positive naive CD8 T cells. From its re-call of the 5' RACE reads, TCRdb lists each CDR3 protein once, without DNA. The repertoire table contains over 55,000 distinct CDR3 sequences. What was sequenced was memory CD8+ T cells from blood. All receptors derive from a human donor in good health. Some clones in this sample may be carry-over from other donors' samples. The CDR3 runs from the conserved cysteine through the conserved F or W. Fields, in order: CDR3 protein, V gene, clone size, J gene. Clone size is shown for a subset of rows, as once, few, many or a class of expanded clone.

CASSPAAGVAIAVWELFF | TRBV7-9 | . | TRBJ2-2
CSASRGLVIGFTEAFF | TRBV20-1 | . | TRBJ1-1
CAWRTANTGELFF | TRBV30 | . | TRBJ2-2
CASSLGQGANYGYTF | TRBV7-9 | . | TRBJ1-2
CASSQGQGSSGELFF | TRBV4-2 | . | TRBJ2-2
CASSQDWGDFSYNEQFF | TRBV4-3 | medium-sized | TRBJ2-1
CASRGRDHSNQPQHF | TRBV12-3/TRBV12-4 | . | TRBJ1-5
CASSEQSDRAEAFF | TRBV6-1 | . | TRBJ1-1
CASTHTDRYNEQFF | TRBV5-5 | . | TRBJ2-1
CATSRAPGARNTEAFF | TRBV15 | . | TRBJ1-1
CASSTGAYEQYF | TRBV11-2 | . | TRBJ2-7
CSVYSGTGYNEQFF | TRBV29-1 | . | TRBJ2-1
CASSSTGGDTQYF | TRBV7-3 | . | TRBJ2-3
CASSLTSGVLNIQYF | TRBV7-2 | . | TRBJ2-4
CASSRGTSGPQETQYF | TRBV3-1 | . | TRBJ2-5
CASSWAPLNTEAFF | TRBV12-3/TRBV12-4 | . | TRBJ1-1
CASSERQGSSGELFF | TRBV9 | . | TRBJ2-2
CASSLVAHTNGDYGYTF | TRBV7-9 | . | TRBJ1-2
CSALDRGRSEQYF | TRBV20-1 | . | TRBJ2-7
CASSPVGGSEEQFF | TRBV11-2 | . | TRBJ2-1
CASSETVNTEAFF | TRBV25-1 | . | TRBJ1-1
CASRGTSGNNEQFF | TRBV2 | . | TRBJ2-1
CASSLWIPGTVSSGANVLTF | TRBV27 | . | TRBJ2-6
CASSIGQGRAGELFF | TRBV5-1 | . | TRBJ2-2
CASSLGDYNEQFF | TRBV4-1 | . | TRBJ2-1
CSARGEGDTEAFF | TRBV20-1 | . | TRBJ1-1
CASSFPRTGDTEAFF | TRBV12-3/TRBV12-4 | . | TRBJ1-1
CASSPGGSQQYF | TRBV7-6 | . | TRBJ2-7
CSVWLVGYGYTF | TRBV29-1 | . | TRBJ1-2
CASSPTVQETQYF | TRBV13 | . | TRBJ2-5
CASSEMLQDTEAFF | TRBV2 | . | TRBJ1-1
CASSQIMGGGLNIQYF | TRBV4-2 | . | TRBJ2-4
CASATGTSGANVLTF | TRBV6-2/TRBV6-3 | . | TRBJ2-6
CASASGLSYEQYF | TRBV9 | . | TRBJ2-7
CSVESIQGAGDGYTF | TRBV29-1 | . | TRBJ1-2
CASSPAPVTSLTHYGYTF | TRBV11-2 | . | TRBJ1-2
CASNLLSGTENTEAFF | TRBV2 | . | TRBJ1-1
CASAQGLNTEAFF | TRBV9 | . | TRBJ1-1
CASSKGGDHYGYTF | TRBV21-1 | . | TRBJ1-2
CASSQGYVTDTQYF | TRBV9 | . | TRBJ2-3
CASSPLGGIDGYTF | TRBV18 | . | TRBJ1-2
CASSAASGEYEQYF | TRBV7-6 | . | TRBJ2-7
CSARDPDRQYEQYF | TRBV20-1 | . | TRBJ2-7
CASSLGYGNTIYF | TRBV11-2 | . | TRBJ1-3
CASSETQVYQPQHF | TRBV10-2 | . | TRBJ1-5
CASSYPGGRTDTQYF | TRBV5-5 | . | TRBJ2-3
CSARDSYGYTF | TRBV29-1 | . | TRBJ1-2
CASSSAPSGRINEQLF | TRBV7-9 | . | TRBJ2-1
CASSISGGNTGELFF | TRBV19 | . | TRBJ2-2
CASSVLAEAYNEQFF | TRBV9 | . | TRBJ2-1
CASSPTGSSYEQYF | TRBV7-3 | . | TRBJ2-7
CASSPGQGKSFNEKLFF | TRBV21-1 | medium-sized | TRBJ1-4
CSVEGLLAEAFF | TRBV29-1 | . | TRBJ1-1
CSAGESYEQYF | TRBV20-1 | . | TRBJ2-7
CSVPRPDTGELFF | TRBV29-1 | . | TRBJ2-2
CASSFPGTGDTEAFF | TRBV7-9 | . | TRBJ1-1